This TCR beta chain was documented in a study of shared clonotypes between healthy human individuals. Study background: For every donor, three CD4 naive, three CD4 memory, two CD8 naive and one CD8 memory plates were used.

Data came from immunoSEQ multiplex PCR; TCRdb stores just in-frame clones and leaves some out. The repertoire consists of 1.5 million to 2.5 million clones, with approximately 95% occurring once and the leading ten covering approximately 1%. Germline CDR1 and CDR2: MNHNY and SVGAGI (reference sequence). This CDR3 has 14 residues. Trimming left V 4 bases short and J 3 bases short, with 12 bases between. CD8 cells regarded as naive lacked CD45RO, were positively chosen for CCR7, and omitted terminally differentiated effector memory CD45RA+ cells. The sequenced sample consisted of naive CD8+ T cells sorted from blood. The sequence came from a man between 18 and 29 years old in good health. V and J are TRBV6-6 and TRBJ1-1, with D unclear. The CDR3 region is CASSSATSDTEAFF. The CDR3 DNA follows: TGTGCCAGCAGTTCAGCCACCTCCGACACTGAAGCTTTCTTT.